The present entry profiles one TCR beta chain with its context. How the authors handled the data: Reference gene primer amplification gave nucleated cell count estimates. TCRdb's copy holds only in-frame clones and misses some; the assay was immunoSEQ multiplex PCR. The D gene and trimming were derived from the DNA, and the V and J assignments and clone size from that table. Of 270,000 or so clones in the sample, 82% were seen once. The data derive from a study of blood T cell repertoires in COVID-19. In the study overall: Samples taken during acute and convalescent COVID-19 were collected in the United States, Italy and Spain. T cells, B-cell-depleted T cells, or PBMCs supplied cDNA or gDNA.

This CDR3 contains 17 residues. The germline gives CDR1 SGHVS, CDR2 FQNEAQ. The J segment lost 7 bases and the V segment lost 6 bases, leaving 16 bases of the junction unmatched. The receptor was derived from a woman younger than 35 with acute or convalescent COVID-19. Source material: peripheral blood. V gene TRBV7-8 combines with J gene TRBJ2-7, with TRBD2 matching over 12 bases. Here the CDR3 DNA reads TGTGCCAGCAGACCATACCCTAGCGGGAGGGCCCGGGATGAGCAGTACTTC. Translating it yields CASRPYPSGRARDEQYF.